This is a list of T cell receptor beta chains from one sample in a study of shared clonotypes between healthy human individuals. Profiled with immunoSEQ multiplex PCR; TCRdb holds only in-frame clones, not every one. The sample contains roughly 2.4 million clones, roughly 95% of which appear only once. The sequencing sample was made of naive CD4+ T cells sorted from blood. The receptors come from a man aged 18 to 29 in good health. CDR3s include the opening cysteine and the closing phenylalanine or tryptophan. A D gene is named only where the DNA matches it firmly. The size of a clone is reported for some rows only, either as once, few or many, or as a class for expanded clones.

v_call	clone_size	d_call	j_call	cdr3_nt	cdr3_aa
TRBV6-4	-	-	TRBJ1-6	TGTGCCAGCAGTGACAGGTTCTTAGGCTCACCCCTCCACTTT	CASSDRFLGSPLHF
TRBV10-1	-	TRBD1	TRBJ1-1	TGCGCCAGCAGGCCAGGGGGAGCGAACACTGAAGCTTTCTTT	CASRPGGANTEAFF
TRBV2	-	-	TRBJ1-5	TGTGCCAGCAGTGGAACAGGTAGCAATCAGCCCCAGCATTTT	CASSGTGSNQPQHF
TRBV18	-	-	TRBJ2-7	TGTGCCAGCTCCCGGACAGCCGAGCGTACCTACGAGCAGTACTTC	CASSRTAERTYEQYF
TRBV30	once	-	TRBJ2-1	TGTGCCTGGACTGCAGGTCGTGGGGGCAATGAGCAGTTCTTC	CAWTAGRGGNEQFF
TRBV30	-	TRBD1	TRBJ2-3	TGTGCCTGGGGACAGGGGGCTGGAGATACGCAGTATTTT	CAWGQGAGDTQYF
TRBV6-5	-	-	TRBJ2-3	TGTGCCAGCAGTTCCCCAAAGAGTAGAGATACGCAGTATTTT	CASSSPKSRDTQYF
TRBV6-6	-	TRBD1	TRBJ1-5	TGTGCCAGCAGGACAGGGGGAAATCAGCCCCAGCATTTT	CASRTGGNQPQHF
TRBV7-9	-	-	TRBJ2-2	TGTGCCAGCAGGGGCCACGTGAACACCGGGGAGCTGTTTTTT	CASRGHVNTGELFF
TRBV27	-	TRBD2	TRBJ2-7	TGTGCCAGCAGTTATAGGGAGGGCTACGAGCAGTACTTC	CASSYREGYEQYF
TRBV2	-	-	TRBJ2-2	TGTGCCAGCAGTGAAGGACCAGCTGCCACCGGGGAGCTGTTTTTT	CASSEGPAATGELFF
TRBV11-2	once	TRBD1	TRBJ2-1	TGTGCCAGCAGCTTCAGGGGGACGGTTGACAATGAGCAGTTCTTC	CASSFRGTVDNEQFF
TRBV4-2	-	-	TRBJ2-1	TGTGCCAGCAGCCGTTCCGGGTCTGGGGATGAGCAGTTCTTC	CASSRSGSGDEQFF
TRBV28	-	-	TRBJ1-5	TGTGCCAGCAGTTTTTCAGGGGCCCCCGTTGGTCAGCCCCAGCATTTT	CASSFSGAPVGQPQHF
TRBV18	-	TRBD1	TRBJ2-6	TGTGCCAGCTCCTGGAGGGACAGGGGGCGGCTCTCTGGGGCCAACGTCCTGACTTTC	CASSWRDRGRLSGANVLTF
TRBV10-2	-	-	TRBJ1-3	TGCGCCAGCAGTGAAGTCTCTGGAAACACCATATATTTT	CASSEVSGNTIYF
TRBV28	once	-	TRBJ2-7	TGTGCCAGCAGTTTAATGCCAGTTCTTAGTTCCTACGAGCAGTACTTC	CASSLMPVLSSYEQYF
TRBV19	-	-	TRBJ2-7	TGTGCCAGTTCGGGACGTCGGGAGCAGTACTTC	CASSGRREQYF
TRBV29-1	-	-	TRBJ2-3	TGCAGCGTCTTTGGCACAGATACGCAGTATTTT	CSVFGTDTQYF
TRBV10-3	-	TRBD2	TRBJ2-5	TGTGCCACCCAGCGGGGCCAAGAGACCCAGTACTTC	CATQRGQETQYF
TRBV19	-	TRBD1	TRBJ1-2	TGTGCCAGTAGTACAGACAGGGGATCCGCTTCTGGCTACACCTTC	CASSTDRGSASGYTF
TRBV2	-	TRBD1	TRBJ1-5	TGTGCCAGCACCCCGGGCAGGGGGCAAGCTCAGCCCCAGCATTTT	CASTPGRGQAQPQHF
TRBV13	-	-	TRBJ2-1	TGTGCCAGCAGCCAACGGGGAATGAGAGAGGAGCAGTTCTTC	CASSQRGMREEQFF
TRBV5-4	-	TRBD1	TRBJ2-2	TGTGCCAGCAGCTTCAAAAGTTACAGGGGACGCACCGGGGAGCTGTTTTTT	CASSFKSYRGRTGELFF
TRBV6-5	-	TRBD2	TRBJ2-4	TGTGCCAGCAGTTACTCGGCGGGGGGGCCCGGCATTCAGTACTTC	CASSYSAGGPGIQYF
TRBV7-9	-	-	TRBJ1-4	TGTGCCAGCAGCCCGCAACCTGATGAAAAACTGTTTTTT	CASSPQPDEKLFF
TRBV6-1	-	TRBD1	TRBJ1-2	TGTGCCAGCAGTGAGTTCCCGGGACAGCAGTATGGCTACACCTTC	CASSEFPGQQYGYTF
TRBV15	-	-	TRBJ2-7	TGTGCCACCAGTAGAGCTTACAGGGTAGAGGGCGAGCAGTACTTC	CATSRAYRVEGEQYF
TRBV28	-	-	TRBJ1-2	TGTGCCAGCAGTTTAGGGCTCCCAGGGGGCTACACCTTC	CASSLGLPGGYTF
TRBV19	-	-	TRBJ1-4	TGTGCCAGTAGTACCGACAGGTTTGCAACTAATGAAAAACTGTTTTTT	CASSTDRFATNEKLFF
TRBV6-1	-	-	TRBJ2-7	TGTGCCAGCAGTGAAAAAGGGTCACCCTACGAGCAGTACTTC	CASSEKGSPYEQYF
TRBV30	-	-	TRBJ2-4	TGTGCCTGGAGTATCGGCAGGAGTGGGGACATTCAGTACTTC	CAWSIGRSGDIQYF
TRBV7-6	-	-	TRBJ2-3	TGTGCCAGCAGCTGGGCCGCAGATACGCAGTATTTT	CASSWAADTQYF
TRBV11-2	-	-	TRBJ2-7	TGTGCCAGCAGCTTAGGAGACGGTGTTTTTCGGGCTCGGGATTACGAGCAGTACTTC	CASSLGDGVFRARDYEQYF
TRBV28	-	TRBD1	TRBJ2-7	TGTGCCAGCAAACGACAGGGGAAGGTCTACGAGCAGTACTTC	CASKRQGKVYEQYF
TRBV5-1	-	TRBD1	TRBJ2-5	TGCGCCAGCAACGACAGGGGATCAACCGAGACCCAGTACTTC	CASNDRGSTETQYF
TRBV6-5	-	-	TRBJ1-6	TGTGCCAGCAGTTACTCGAGGGGGGGGACGGGAGCACCCCTCCACTTT	CASSYSRGGTGAPLHF